Detailed here is one T cell receptor beta chain. What it binds is not known. This entry is derived from a study of shared clonotypes between healthy human individuals. Points from the study as a whole: The study found roughly 5% of naive CD4 clonotypes shared across a few donors.

Generated by immunoSEQ multiplex PCR, the TCRdb table keeps only in-frame clones and is missing some. The table shows over a million clones, with around 74% occurring only once. The CDR3 is 17 amino acids. CDR1 is LNHDA and CDR2 is SQIVND in the germline V gene (reference sequence). V was cut by 6 bases and J by 4 bases, with 24 bases left in between. This receptor was identified in a man aged 18 to 29 in good health. This chain links TRBV19 with TRBJ1-2, with D uncertain. Sequenced input: memory CD4+ T cells sorted from blood. Subset defined: CD45RA-negative fraction. The CDR3 here is CASSPPRGGEGGYGYTF. In DNA, the CDR3 is TGTGCCAGTAGCCCCCCCCGGGGAGGCGAAGGAGGCTATGGCTACACCTTC.